The clone carrying this T cell receptor (beta chain) was counted once. Its antigen is unidentified. The source of the sample is a study of Tregs in tolerant kidney transplant recipients. Profiling relied on immunoSEQ multiplex PCR, and the TCRdb table lists in-frame clones only, not all of them. The sample contains about 94,000 clones, 93% of which appear only once. Study observations and caveats: Tolerant patients' donor-specific Tregs expanded beyond overall Tregs, suggesting antigen-driven growth. Few patients were studied, so findings need validation in larger groups.

Unstimulated regulatory T cells (CD4+CD25+CD127-), CD4+CD25- non-regulatory cells, CD4 and CD8 cells were FACS-sorted from thawed PBMCs. Germline assignment: CDR1 GTSNPN and CDR2 SVGIG (reference sequence). Deletions cut 4 bases from V and 2 bases from J, with 12 bases between. This CDR3 has 13 residues. This TCR came from a human donor who received a combined kidney and bone marrow transplant. The rearrangement joins TRBV30 to TRBJ2-7, with a weak D call TRBD2 (6 bases). The sequenced sample was CD4+ T cells from blood, obtained before the transplant. The CDR3 sequence is CAWTRGIPYEQYF. CDR3 in DNA: TGTGCCTGGACCCGGGGGATCCCCTACGAGCAGTACTTC.